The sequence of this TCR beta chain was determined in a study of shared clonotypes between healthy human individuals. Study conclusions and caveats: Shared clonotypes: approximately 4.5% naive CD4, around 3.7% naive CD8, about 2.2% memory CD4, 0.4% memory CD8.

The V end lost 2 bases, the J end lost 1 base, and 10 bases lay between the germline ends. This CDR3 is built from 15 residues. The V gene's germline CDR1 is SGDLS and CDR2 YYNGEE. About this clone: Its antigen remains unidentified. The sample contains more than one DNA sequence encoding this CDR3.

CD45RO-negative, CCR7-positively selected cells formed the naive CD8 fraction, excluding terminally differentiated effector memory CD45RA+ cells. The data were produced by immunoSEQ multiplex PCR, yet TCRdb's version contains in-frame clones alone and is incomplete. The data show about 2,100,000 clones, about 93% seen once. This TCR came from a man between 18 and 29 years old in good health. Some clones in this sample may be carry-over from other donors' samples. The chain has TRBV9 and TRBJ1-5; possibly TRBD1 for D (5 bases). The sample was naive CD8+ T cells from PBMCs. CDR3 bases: TGTGCCAGCAGCGTCTCTGGGGGGAGCAATCAGCCCCAGCATTTT. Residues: CASSVSGGSNQPQHF.